This section outlines one T cell receptor beta chain sequence together with its context. This clone was picked up a small number of times. The antigen this receptor binds is unknown. Base qualities are not at hand, and no much larger clone is one base apart. The library relied on the immunoSEQ multiplex PCR assay. For the multiplex PCR, a mixture combining 60 forward primers for TCR Vbeta segments and 13 reverse primers for TCR Jbeta segments was used. Amplification of the CDR3 region of rearranged TCR beta genes was performed with a multiplex PCR assay on genomic DNA. The Illumina HiSeq System was used to sequence the amplified TCR beta libraries as 87-base-pair reads. As for how the authors treated the data: In a later analysis, some 80 million unique TCR beta chains were counted across the 500 to 850 repertoires, and some 10 million of these chains were shared by at least two donors. A nearest-neighbor algorithm error-corrected the raw reads and collapsed the reads into unique sequences, merging closely related sequences to remove PCR and sequencing errors. V, D and J gene segments were assigned by aligning CDR3 sequences to IMGT reference sequences. For a sequence to be retained, at least a six-nucleotide match to both a V gene segment and a J gene segment was required. A rearrangement counted as productive if the CDR3 had no stop codons and remained in frame with V and J, and every other rearrangement counted as non-productive. Following IMGT convention, CDR3 was defined as the stretch from the second conserved V-encoded cysteine up to the conserved J-encoded phenylalanine. The earlier analysis of 500 to 650 of the donors excluded any sequence lacking an unambiguous match to a single V gene segment. An earlier analysis of roughly 590 of the donors called V segments functional above 56.7% productive rearrangements and segregating when the between-donor standard deviation exceeded 5%. A statistical classification framework was developed to diagnose cytomegalovirus status using the catalog of TCR beta chain sequences. A later analysis assigned V and J genes by comparing TCR nucleotide sequences with IMGT/GENE-DB human TR gene sequences. A later analysis assigned CDR3 sequences and most-parsimonious VDJ recombination scenarios with the TCRdist pipeline. In a later analysis, each TCR beta chain was defined by its CDR3 amino acid sequence together with its V-gene family, and reads without a unique V-gene family were excluded. A later analysis removed roughly 590 highly shared, low-generation-probability nucleotide sequences to deal with suspected cross-contamination and a sequencing artifact. In a later analysis, a clonal expansion index was calculated for each public chain from normalized within-repertoire ranks of inferred template counts. In a later analysis, generation probabilities were computed with a VDJ recombination model fitted to out-of-frame rearrangements, and the resulting probabilities were checked against IGoR. In a later analysis, hypergeometric tests were used to score TCR-TCR, TCR-HLA and TCR-CMV co-occurrence, with a repertoire-size bias correction applied to TCR pairs. To estimate false discovery rates, a later analysis permuted the HLA or CMV assignments 20 times. A later analysis grouped co-occurring TCRs with DBSCAN, adding TCRdist sequence similarity when clustering within HLA-allele-positive subsets. Repertoires with fewer than 30,000 or more than 120,000 public chains, plus five repertoires with anomalous nucleotide sharing, were excluded from co-occurrence clustering. TCRdb provides this immuneACCESS table in a form limited to in-frame rearrangements. Some clones are lacking; in checked studies, under half of them reflect an unresolved V gene, and why the rest are absent is not known. The DNA gave D and trimming, while V, J and clone size come from that table. Present in this sample are around 190,000 clones, around 79% of which were seen just once. Around 1.4% of the sample lies in the top ten.

The data are from a study of cytomegalovirus exposure and HLA in healthy donors (dated by TCRdb to about 2017). For context, the study as a whole: An earlier analysis of roughly 610 of the donors reported approximately 280 Gb of sequence data and 100 million to 120 million unique TCR beta sequences obtained from some 170 million T cells. The number of typed donors differed by locus: about 620-640 for A, B, C, DRB1 and DQB1; about 520 for DQA1; 606 for DPA1; and roughly 450 for DPB1. Every repertoire in the discovery cohort had been generated on one and the same sequencing platform. A later genetic analysis took genome-wide SNP genotypes for about three fifths of the 666 donors and used that subset as a discovery cohort. Alongside the repertoire data, information on donor age, sex, ethnicity and CMV serostatus was compiled. Roughly five DR-DQ haplotypes were handled as single units for association and clustering, since linkage in the cohort was strong. The later analysis used no new phenotypic data to find candidate immune exposures, relying instead on TCR beta sequences and their occurrence across donors. The T cell repertoires of some 700 subjects were profiled by immunosequencing and related to cytomegalovirus serostatus. The study aimed to test whether cataloging public T cell receptors could reveal signatures of past pathogen exposure. Of the roughly 410 genotyped donors, 65% to 90% were placed in the genetic ancestry cluster associated with self-reported Caucasian donors. A separate validation cohort of 90 to 150 different subjects was used in addition to the approximately 610-subject first cohort. About 300 gigabases of sequencing data and tens of millions of unique TCR sequences were included in an early release covering several hundred HLA-typed donors. To decide whether each TCR beta V gene segment behaved as functional or pseudogenic, an earlier analysis of approximately 590 of the donors relied on high-throughput TCR beta sequencing. Among 398 genotyped donors of the cohort, an average of about 240,000 unique TCR beta nucleotide sequences were sequenced per donor, 15% to 20% of them non-productive. A later analysis re-analyzed previously published TCR beta repertoires from approximately 670 donors and added high-resolution HLA genotyping to study TCR occurrence patterns. To predict cytomegalovirus infection status, the study brought together high-throughput TCR immunosequencing, statistical association of individual TCRs with disease status, and machine learning. HLA typing included class I and class II loci at four-digit resolution. The paper's findings and limits, for the study overall: Assigning TCR associations to individual alleles was difficult when HLA alleles, especially DR and DQ, strongly co-occurred. In this cohort, only TCR beta chains were sequenced, and detectable features were limited by the absence of alpha or paired-chain data. Correlated functional status among segregating V segments might be attributable to linkage disequilibrium, but an unknown experimental factor could not be ruled out. Because some donors lacked HLA typing at each locus, the association tests relied only on the typed subset. Because counts were too low, roughly 17 rarely observed V segments, including chromosome 9 orphons, were left out of the earlier analysis of some 600 of the donors. In a later analysis, around 17,000 TCR beta sequences were associated with specific HLA alleles at a false discovery rate of 0.05. In the study, about 150 TCR beta chains were listed as associated with cytomegalovirus. A cluster of highly shared sequence variants was judged likely to be a technical artifact of the sequencing pipeline. A later genetic analysis reported fewer N-insertions in productive TCRs among donors in an Asian-associated ancestry cluster than the roughly 650-donor mean. Presence/absence analyses assumed roughly uniform sequencing depth across donors, an assumption that may not hold. While some public TCRs were present in many individuals, most TCR sequences turned up only very rarely across donors. The only immune exposure information available for the cohort was CMV serostatus. Several of the top co-occurrence clusters appeared to be linked to parvovirus B19, influenza, CMV and Epstein-Barr virus, according to a later analysis. In an earlier analysis of over 550 of the donors, most TCR beta V segments were observed in productive rearrangements about 87% or about 30% of the time, broadly matching IMGT annotations. Some IMGT-functional V segments, including TRBV6-2 and TRBV6-3, could not be told apart with the 87-base-pair reads, so those segments were excluded. A later analysis found that most CMV-associated TCR beta chains appeared HLA-restricted, with HLA associations seemingly driven largely by CMV exposure. Compared with equally common non-associated chains, HLA-associated TCR beta chains in a later analysis were more clonally expanded and had lower generation probabilities. An association between a missense DCLRE1C variant and V-gene and J-gene trimming of TCR beta chains was found in a later genetic analysis and replicated in an independent cohort. A further reported finding was that TCR beta sequences accurately predicted the HLA-A and HLA-B alleles for most subjects in the first cohort. In vitro tests confirmed that a few of the cytomegalovirus-associated TCR beta chains recognize cytomegalovirus antigens. According to the authors, the approach could potentially be generalized to other disease states and immunological phenotypes. The classifier was reported to diagnose cytomegalovirus status with high specificity and sensitivity in both the original and validation cohorts. According to a later analysis, TCR association rates differed among HLA loci, with DRB1 alleles showing the most associated TCRs and HLA-C alleles showing the fewest.

V has 10 bases trimmed and J has 4 bases trimmed; junction bases matching no gene number 5. The CDR3 has 12 amino acids, counting the end cysteine and phenylalanine. Only CDR3 DNA remains: 36 bases, in frame from the first base. CDR1 and CDR2 were assigned from the germline V gene as MNHEY and SVGAGI. The cohort consisted of 600 to 750 healthy bone marrow donors. At the time of sampling, all cohort members were nominally healthy, though unrecorded immune exposures were likely present. The donor was CMV seronegative and belonged to the group of 352 seronegative cohort members. Every donor gave a peripheral blood sample, and the peripheral blood mononuclear cells from that sample were used for TCR beta sequencing. The Qiagen DNeasy Blood Extraction Kit was used to extract genomic DNA from the blood cell samples.

The sequence joins TRBV6-5 to TRBJ1-1; 8 of the junction bases match TRBD1. The clonotype originates from a woman aged 45 to 65 in good health and CMV-seronegative. Source material: PBMCs. The CDR3 loop reads CATGQGGTEAFF. Read as DNA, the sequence is TGTGCCACCGGACAGGGAGGCACTGAAGCTTTCTTT.